This T cell receptor (beta chain) was recovered during a study of cytomegalovirus exposure and HLA in healthy donors (dated by TCRdb to 2015 to 2018). The study in broad terms: An earlier analysis of some 600 of the donors reported 250 to 350 Gb of sequence data and about 120 million unique TCR beta sequences obtained from some 200 million T cells. An early release covering some 640 HLA-typed donors comprised about 310 gigabases of sequencing data and approximately 80 million unique TCR sequences. The genetic ancestry cluster associated with self-reported Caucasian donors included approximately 85% of the roughly 410 genotyped donors. The aim of the study was to test whether cataloging public T cell receptors could identify signatures of past pathogen exposure. The study profiled the T cell repertoires of under 850 subjects by immunosequencing and related them to cytomegalovirus serostatus. Besides the first cohort of approximately 710 subjects, a separate validation cohort made up of 90 to 150 different subjects was used. High-throughput TCR immunosequencing, statistical association of individual TCRs with disease status, and machine learning were combined to predict cytomegalovirus infection status. In a later analysis, previously published TCR beta repertoires from 500 to 750 donors were re-analyzed and high-resolution HLA genotyping was added so that TCR occurrence patterns could be studied. The later analysis used no new phenotypic data to find candidate immune exposures, relying instead on TCR beta sequences and their occurrence across donors. To decide whether each TCR beta V gene segment behaved as functional or pseudogenic, an earlier analysis of some 580 of the donors relied on high-throughput TCR beta sequencing. Donor age, sex, ethnicity and CMV serostatus were collected together with the repertoire data. Genome-wide SNP genotypes for about three fifths of the roughly 700 donors were used in a later genetic analysis, which treated that subset as a discovery cohort. Every discovery cohort repertoire had been produced on one sequencing platform. Class I and class II HLA loci were covered by the typing at four-digit resolution. Typing coverage varied by locus: roughly 620-640 donors for A, B, C, DRB1 and DQB1; approximately 560 for DQA1; over 600 for DPA1; fewer than 480 for DPB1. Four to six DR-DQ haplotypes were handled as single units for association and clustering, since linkage in the cohort was strong. Among 398 genotyped donors of the cohort, an average of roughly 230,000 unique TCR beta nucleotide sequences was sequenced per donor, of which about 18% were non-productive. Study-wide findings and limitations: The only immune exposure information available for the cohort was CMV serostatus. The earlier analysis of 587 of the donors excluded some 15 rarely observed V segments, including chromosome 9 orphons, because counts were too low. Most TCR sequences were seen in very few donors, while some public TCRs were found in many individuals. In an earlier analysis of about 600 of the donors, most TCR beta V segments appeared in productive rearrangements about 87% or about 30% of the time, broadly matching IMGT annotations. It was suggested by the authors that the approach could potentially be generalized to other disease states and immunological phenotypes. The study gave a list of some 150 TCR beta chains associated with cytomegalovirus. In a later analysis, most CMV-associated TCR beta chains were found to appear HLA-restricted, with HLA associations seemingly driven largely by CMV exposure. The classifier was reported to diagnose cytomegalovirus status with high specificity and sensitivity in both the original cohort and the validation cohort. A later analysis found that TCR association rates varied across HLA loci, with DRB1 alleles showing the most associated TCRs and HLA-C alleles the fewest. HLA typing was unavailable for some donors at each locus, so association tests used only the typed subset. A further reported finding was that TCR beta sequences accurately predicted the HLA-A and HLA-B alleles for most subjects in the first cohort. At a false discovery rate of 0.05, a later analysis linked 15,000 to 20,000 TCR beta sequences to specific HLA alleles. The 87-base-pair reads could not distinguish some IMGT-functional V segments, including TRBV6-2 and TRBV6-3, so those segments were excluded. Compared with the roughly 670-donor mean, donors in an Asian-associated ancestry cluster had fewer N-insertions in productive TCRs, according to a later genetic analysis. In a later analysis, HLA-associated TCR beta chains were found to be more clonally expanded and to have lower generation probabilities than equally common non-associated chains. Only TCR beta chains were sequenced in this cohort, and the absence of alpha or paired-chain data limited detectable features. An association between a missense DCLRE1C variant and V-gene and J-gene trimming of TCR beta chains was found in a later genetic analysis and replicated in an independent cohort. The presence/absence analyses assumed that sequencing depth was roughly uniform across donors, and that assumption may not be true. When HLA alleles, especially DR and DQ, strongly co-occurred, TCR associations were difficult to assign to individual alleles. Three of the identified cytomegalovirus-associated TCR beta chains were confirmed in vitro to be specific for cytomegalovirus antigens. Correlated functional status among segregating V segments might be attributable to linkage disequilibrium, but an unknown experimental factor could not be ruled out. A later analysis reported that several top co-occurrence clusters appeared linked to parvovirus B19, influenza, CMV and Epstein-Barr virus. A cluster of highly shared sequence variants was judged likely to represent a technical artifact of the sequencing pipeline.

The germline V gene provides CDR1 MGHRA and CDR2 YSYEKL. Including the terminal cysteine and phenylalanine, the CDR3 comprises 16 residues. CDR3 DNA only is kept here, 48 bases in frame from base 1. The method behind the library was the immunoSEQ multiplex PCR assay. For the multiplex PCR, a mixture combining 60 forward primers for TCR Vbeta segments and 13 reverse primers for TCR Jbeta segments was used. A multiplex PCR assay on genomic DNA amplified the CDR3 region of rearranged TCR beta genes. The amplified TCR beta libraries were sequenced on the Illumina HiSeq System as 87-base-pair reads. Per the authors' processing: A later analysis tallied approximately 87 million unique TCR beta chains across the 650 to 750 repertoires, and roughly 11 million of those chains were shared by two or more donors. To remove PCR and sequencing errors, raw reads were error-corrected and collapsed into unique sequences using a nearest-neighbor algorithm that merged closely related sequences. Alignment of CDR3 sequences to IMGT reference sequences was used to assign V, D and J gene segments. For a sequence to be retained, a match of at least six nucleotides to both a V gene segment and a J gene segment was required. Rearrangements were called productive when the CDR3 lacked stop codons and stayed in frame with V and J; all others were non-productive. Following IMGT convention, CDR3 was defined as the stretch from the second conserved V-encoded cysteine to the conserved J-encoded phenylalanine. Sequences without an unambiguous match to a single V gene segment were excluded from the earlier analysis of 450 to 750 of the donors. An earlier analysis of almost 600 of the donors classified V segments as functional when productive rearrangements were above 56.7% and as segregating when the standard deviation between donors was above 5%. A statistical classification framework was built to diagnose cytomegalovirus status from the catalog of TCR beta chain sequences. In a later analysis, TCR nucleotide sequences were compared against IMGT/GENE-DB human TR gene sequences so that V and J genes could be assigned. A later analysis assigned CDR3 sequences and most-parsimonious VDJ recombination scenarios with the TCRdist pipeline. In a later analysis, each TCR beta chain was defined by its CDR3 amino acid sequence together with its V-gene family, and reads lacking a unique V-gene family were excluded. In a later analysis, around 650 highly shared, low-generation-probability nucleotide sequences were removed to address suspected cross-contamination and a sequencing artifact. In a later analysis, a clonal expansion index for each public chain was calculated from normalized within-repertoire ranks of inferred template counts. Generation probabilities in a later analysis came from a VDJ recombination model fitted to out-of-frame rearrangements, and those results were checked against IGoR. In a later analysis, TCR-TCR, TCR-HLA and TCR-CMV co-occurrence was scored with hypergeometric tests, and a repertoire-size bias correction was applied to TCR pairs. False discovery rates were estimated in a later analysis by permuting HLA or CMV assignments 20 times. A later analysis grouped co-occurring TCRs with DBSCAN, adding TCRdist sequence similarity when clustering within HLA-allele-positive subsets. For co-occurrence clustering, repertoires with fewer than 30,000 or more than 120,000 public chains were excluded, along with five repertoires with anomalous nucleotide sharing. TCRdb mirrors the immuneACCESS table, restricted to in-frame sequences. Some clones are absent from its copies; in checked studies, under half trace to an unresolved V gene, and the reason for the others is unknown. That table furnishes V, J and clone size, whereas the DNA furnished D and trimming. The sample includes about 100,000 clones, with roughly 80% observed a single time. The biggest ten clones account for about 7% of the sample.

A few counts support this clone. Which antigen it targets is not known. No per-base quality is available; no much larger clone lies one base away. The cohort consisted of hundreds of healthy bone marrow donors. At the time of sampling, all cohort members were nominally healthy, though unrecorded immune exposures were likely present. The donor was CMV seropositive and belonged to the group of some 290 seropositive cohort members. A peripheral blood sample was collected from each donor, and TCR beta sequencing was performed on peripheral blood mononuclear cells. The Qiagen DNeasy Blood Extraction Kit was used to extract genomic DNA from the blood cell samples.

This receptor was obtained from a man aged 40-49 years in good health and CMV-seropositive. Source material: PBMCs. Rearrangement joined TRBV4-1 to TRBJ2-5, with a weak D call of TRBD2 (6 bases match). The last part of the DNA fits TRBJ2-7 better; the J call may be wrong. DNA sequence: TGCGCCAGCAGCCAAGAGCCGGGACTTAACTCCTACGAGCAGTACTTC. It translates to CASSQEPGLNSYEQYF.